The sample holds one count of the clone carrying this T cell receptor (beta chain). What it binds is not known. Method: immunoSEQ multiplex PCR; TCRdb's copy keeps in-frame clones and lacks some. The table has 89,000 or so clones, around 93% seen once. The data are from a study of cytomegalovirus exposure and HLA in healthy donors. Study-wide findings and caveats: Researchers reported that a few CMV-associated chains were confirmed in vitro as CMV antigen-specific. Reported results showed that the classifier diagnosed cytomegalovirus status with high specificity and sensitivity.

The donors were members of the validation cohort comprising 120 subjects, separate from the approximately 670-subject first cohort. The sequencing sample was made of PBMCs. The source of this sequence is a woman aged 25 to 39 in good health and CMV-seropositive.

The CDR3 here is CSVPVGAGEAFF. The CDR3, as DNA: TGCAGCGTTCCAGTGGGGGCGGGTGAAGCTTTCTTT. This chain uses TRBV29-1 with TRBJ1-1; TRBD1 might be the D (6 bases). The germline gives CDR1 SQVTM, CDR2 ANQGSEA. The CDR3 has 12 residues. V was cut by 5 bases and J by 7 bases, with 14 bases left in between.